Sequencing of this T cell receptor beta chain was carried out in a study of blood T cell repertoires in COVID-19. Study summary: Sample material is recorded as cDNA or gDNA derived from T cells, B-cell-depleted T cells, or PBMCs.

The CDR3 sequence is 14 residues long. V was pared by 2 bases and J by 10 bases, with 12 bases between. CDR1 and CDR2 (germline): MNHEY, SMNVEV (reference sequence). Per the authors' pipeline: Reference gene primer amplification in the assay estimated nucleated cell counts. TCRdb's table, derived via immunoSEQ multiplex PCR, lists solely in-frame clones and lacks some. D and trimming come from the DNA, and the V and J calls and clone size come from that table. The data show hundreds of thousands of clones, almost 90% seen once. This clone came up once. Cohorts were determined from participant-reported clinical history. A COVID-19 case had been met by exposed participants during the 2 weeks before study entry.

The clonotype was recovered from a man aged 25 to 45 who had been exposed to COVID-19. The rearrangement joins TRBV27 to TRBJ1-6, with a possible D match to TRBD1 (5 bases). The sample comprised PBMCs or T cells enriched from blood (not recorded which). Here the CDR3 reads CASSLMGQGSPLHF. CDR3 in DNA: TGTGCCAGCAGTTTAATGGGCCAGGGATCACCCCTCCACTTT.